The source of this T cell receptor (beta chain) is a study of human T cells and chemical hapten exposure. TCRdb independently ran MiXCR on the RACE reads; one entry per CDR3 protein. The sample includes 200,000 to 300,000 distinct CDR3 sequences, about 8.1% seen only once; the top ten take about 2.1%. Time point reported: pre-sensitization, week 0. Treatment reported: therapeutic diphenylcyclopropenone sensitization with weekly scalp DPC. This clonotype occurred a few times. This CDR3 is 13 amino acids long. The V end lost 5 bases, the J end lost 10 bases, and 15 bases lay between the germline ends. The origin of this receptor is a woman aged 40 to 50 with alopecia areata. Some clones in this sample may be carry-over from other donors' samples. The source material was whole blood, sampled in connection with sensitization to the hapten diphenylcyclopropenone (DPC). The chain is built from TRBV12-3 or TRBV12-4 and TRBJ2-1, with a weak D call TRBD1 (6 bases). CDR3 loop: CASSTTTRGEQFF. The CDR3 bases are TGTGCCAGCAGTACTACGACCAGGGGAGAGCAGTTCTTC.